One sample yielded the 13 T cell receptor beta chains listed below, sequenced in a study of lymphopenia after photon versus proton radiotherapy. Generated by immunoSEQ multiplex PCR, the TCRdb table keeps only in-frame clones and is missing some. The table has about 160,000 clones, around 85% seen once. Sequenced here: peripheral blood, sampled from a patient treated with photon-based radiotherapy. Receptors originate from a man in his fifties or sixties with gastric cancer.

The chain has TRBV7-2 and TRBJ2-7; 10 nucleotides line up with TRBD2. V trimming: 1 base; J trimming: 2 bases; junction bases outside the gene matches: 2. The CDR3 sequence is 15 residues long. Germline V gives CDR1 SGHTA, CDR2 FQGNSA. CDR3 sequence: CASSLGAGGTYEQYF. The CDR3 nucleotides are TGTGCCAGCAGCTTAGGAGCGGGAGGGACCTACGAGCAGTACTTC. Drawing the rest from reference TRBV7-2 and TRBJ2-7, the complete variable domain is GAGVSQSPSNKVTEKGKDVELRCDPISGHTALYWYRQSLGQGLEFLIYFQGNSAPDKSGLPSDRFSAERTGGSVSTLTIQRTQQEDSAVYLCASSLGAGGTYEQYFGPGTRLTVT.

V gene TRBV5-1 combines with J gene TRBJ1-4; 7 positions match TRBD1. Germline-derived CDR1 and CDR2 are SGHRS and YFSETQ. The V segment lost 4 bases and the J segment 8 bases; nucleotides outside the gene matches: 8. The length of the CDR3 is 14 residues. CDR3 in DNA: TGCGCCAGCAGCGAACAGGGGAGGGGCGAAAAACTGTTTTTT. This translates into CASSEQGRGEKLFF.

The rearrangement links TRBV5-1 to TRBJ2-7; TRBD2 is a possible D gene (5 bases). Germline loops: CDR1 SGHRS, CDR2 YFSETQ. With 0 bases removed from V and 0 bases from J, the gap between germline ends came to 10 bases. The CDR3 totals 15 residues. The CDR3 nucleotides are TGCGCCAGCAGCTTGGAAGGGAGAAGCTCCTACGAGCAGTACTTC. Translating gives CASSLEGRSSYEQYF. The full variable domain, its missing parts supplied by reference TRBV5-1 and TRBJ2-7, is KAGVTQTPRYLIKTRGQQVTLSCSPISGHRSVSWYQQTPGQGLQFLFEYFSETQRNKGNFPGRFSGRQFSNSRSEMNVSTLELGDSALYLCASSLEGRSSYEQYFGPGTRLTVT.

The chain joins TRBV4-1 to TRBJ1-4; D unclear. Between the trimmed V and J ends, which lost 2 bases and 5 bases, there was a span of 18 bases. CDR1 and CDR2 (germline): MGHRA, YSYEKL. CDR3 length: 17 amino acids. In DNA, the CDR3 is TGCGCCAGCAGCCAACCCCTCCGGAGGGCCCGGAATGAAAAACTGTTTTTT. Amino acids: CASSQPLRRARNEKLFF.

The genes are TRBV7-2 and TRBJ2-2; the D gene is possibly TRBD2 (5 bases). The CDR3 extends over 13 amino acids. CDR1 is SGHTA and CDR2 is FQGNSA in the germline V gene. Trimming removed 2 bases at V and 5 bases at J, with 6 bases between. This chain's CDR3 is CASSLSGTGELFF. The DNA for the CDR3 is TGTGCCAGCAGCTTAAGCGGAACCGGGGAGCTGTTTTTT.

This chain's CDR3 is CAWTPTTSYNEQFF. CDR3 coding DNA: TGTGCCTGGACCCCTACGACTAGCTACAATGAGCAGTTCTTC. The gene calls are TRBV30 and TRBJ2-1, with a possible D match to TRBD2 (6 bases). CDR3 length: 14 residues. Trimming shortened V by 4 bases and J by 3 bases, and 13 bases separated the two germline ends. The V gene's germline CDR1 is GTSNPN and CDR2 SVGIG (reference sequence).

This clone has only one observation. The gene calls are TRBV10-3 and TRBJ1-3, with a weak D call TRBD1 (6 bases). Germline V gene sequence: CDR1 ENHRY, CDR2 SYGVKD. Between the trimmed V and J ends, which lost 5 bases and 8 bases, there was a span of 7 bases. The CDR3 contains 11 residues. CDR3 bases: TGTGCCATCAGTTACAGGGACACCATATATTTT. Translation gives CAISYRDTIYF.

The V gene is TRBV19, the J gene TRBJ2-5; D is perhaps TRBD2 (6 bases). The CDR3 consists of 16 residues. CDR1 is LNHDA and CDR2 is SQIVND in the germline V gene (reference sequence). V was clipped by 5 bases and J by 2 bases, with 18 bases between them. CDR3 residues: CASSPKPGLPQETQYF. Here the CDR3 DNA reads TGTGCCAGTAGTCCTAAACCGGGACTCCCACAAGAGACCCAGTACTTC.

The rearrangement links TRBV5-4 to TRBJ2-3; TRBD2 matches at 12 bases. The CDR3 contains 16 residues. V was pared by 4 bases and J by 5 bases, with 8 bases of the junction left unmatched. Germline CDR1 SGHNT, CDR2 YYREEE (reference sequence). The chain's CDR3 is CASSLRLAGDLDTQYF. As DNA, the CDR3 is TGTGCCAGCAGCCTGAGACTAGCGGGAGATTTAGATACGCAGTATTTT.

V usage is TRBV4-2 and J usage is TRBJ2-1; 7 bases are a match to TRBD2. This CDR3 spans 17 amino acids. Germline lookup yields CDR1 LGHNA and CDR2 YNFKEQ. The junction had 8 bases not matched to a gene; V was cut back by 2 bases and J by 1 base. CDR3 residues: CASSQTLAVPSYNEQFF. The CDR3 region has the DNA TGTGCCAGCAGCCAAACCCTAGCGGTTCCGTCCTACAATGAGCAGTTCTTC.

This clone was seen only a few times. The chain's CDR3 is CASSDSARGGYTF. Here the CDR3 DNA reads TGTGCCAGCAGTGACAGTGCCCGGGGTGGCTACACCTTC. J is TRBJ1-2 and V is TRBV6-6; tentatively, D is TRBD1 (5 bases). The CDR3 contains 13 residues. Trimming removed 5 bases at V and 7 bases at J, with 14 bases between. The germline V gene has CDR1 MNHNY and CDR2 SVGAGI (reference sequence).

This chain connects TRBV11-2 to TRBJ2-1, with TRBD2 matching 7 bases. Germline loops: CDR1 SGHAT, CDR2 FQNNGV. V gave up 2 bases and J gave up 6 bases; unmatched junction bases: 10. This CDR3 is 16 amino acids long. CDR3: CASSLSMAGVTNEQFF. CDR3 in DNA: TGTGCCAGCAGCTTATCGATGGCGGGAGTAACCAATGAGCAGTTCTTC.

The chain combines TRBV28 with TRBJ2-3; 8 bases are a match to TRBD1. Per germline, CDR1 MDHEN and CDR2 SYDVKM. The CDR3 is 16 amino acids. V lost 3 bases and J lost 1; bases outside the gene matches: 6. The CDR3 spells CASSFRETGGTDTQYF. The CDR3 DNA reads as TGTGCCAGCAGTTTCCGGGAGACAGGGGGCACAGATACGCAGTATTTT. The whole variable domain, remainder taken from reference TRBV28 and TRBJ2-3, is DVKVTQSSRYLVKRTGEKVFLECVQDMDHENMFWYRQDPGLGLRLIYFSYDVKMKEKGDIPEGYSVSREKKERFSLILESASTNQTSMYLCASSFRETGGTDTQYFGPGTRLTVL.